One and the same sample provided the 18 T cell receptor beta chains below, sequenced in a study of cytomegalovirus exposure and HLA in healthy donors. The PCR made use of 60 Vbeta and 13 Jbeta primers. Sequenced by immunoSEQ multiplex PCR; TCRdb stores in-frame clones only, minus some. The profile shows around 95,000 clones, over 75% of them singletons. Sequenced material: PBMCs. These TCRs come from a female donor in good health and CMV-seropositive.

The rearrangement links TRBV28 to TRBJ2-7, with D maybe TRBD2 (5 bases). The CDR3 consists of 15 residues. CDR1 is MDHEN, CDR2 SYDVKM, per germline. V shed 1 base and J shed 2 bases, with 12 bases lying between them. The CDR3 bases are TGTGCCAGCAGTTTATTAAGCGGCTCTACCTACGAGCAGTACTTC. This encodes CASSLLSGSTYEQYF.

The chain joins TRBV9 to TRBJ2-2, with D possibly matching TRBD1 (6 bases). This CDR3 spans 14 amino acids. Germline lookup yields CDR1 SGDLS and CDR2 YYNGEE. V was cut by 4 bases and J by 4 bases, with 11 bases left in between. The CDR3 here is CASSFEGVTGELFF. CDR3 nucleotides: TGTGCCAGCAGCTTTGAGGGGGTCACCGGGGAGCTGTTTTTT.

The V gene is TRBV4-1, the J gene TRBJ2-2; 8 nucleotides line up with TRBD1. Germline trimming cut 1 base from V and 5 bases from J; bases unmatched to any gene: 9. Germline V gene sequence: CDR1 MGHRA, CDR2 YSYEKL. The CDR3 is 17 residues long. The CDR3 loop reads CASSQARDRLFTGELFF. In nucleotides, the CDR3 is TGCGCCAGCAGCCAAGCCCGGGACAGGTTGTTTACCGGGGAGCTGTTTTTT.

The J gene is TRBJ2-5, the V gene TRBV5-4; the match to TRBD1 covers 12 bases. The DNA end favors TRBJ2-7, so the J call may be wrong. Germline values: CDR1 SGHNT, CDR2 YYREEE (reference sequence). The CDR3 loop spans 14 amino acids. The CDR3, as DNA: TGTGCCAGCACCCCGGGACAGGGGGCTTACGAGCAGTACTTC. Translation: CASTPGQGAYEQYF.

The chain uses TRBV5-4 and TRBJ1-5, with 9 bases matching TRBD1. The junction had 5 bases not matched to a gene; V was cut back by 4 bases and J by 6 bases. This CDR3 contains 14 residues. CDR1 is SGHNT, CDR2 YYREEE, per germline (reference sequence). CDR3 DNA: TGTGCCAGCAGCATGGACAGGGGTGGTCAGCCCCAGCATTTT. It is translated as CASSMDRGGQPQHF.

The chain recombines TRBV2 with TRBJ1-1, with 7 nucleotides matching TRBD1. Germline V lookup: CDR1 SNHLY, CDR2 FYNNEI. The V gene end was trimmed by 6 bases and the J gene end by 1 base; junction bases not matched to a gene: 5. This CDR3 comprises 14 residues. CDR3 protein: CASRVRTGNTEAFF. For the CDR3, the DNA is TGTGCCAGCAGAGTAAGGACAGGGAACACTGAAGCTTTCTTT.

In this sample, this clone turned up once. The chain links TRBV15 to TRBJ1-1; the D gene is possibly TRBD1 (5 bases). V shed 3 bases and J shed 5 bases, with 10 bases lying between them. Germline CDR1 LNHNV, CDR2 YYDKDF (reference sequence). The CDR3 is made up of 13 amino acids. The CDR3, as DNA: TGTGCCACCAGCAGGGACATAGGAACTGAAGCTTTCTTT. It translates to CATSRDIGTEAFF.

This sequence joins TRBV7-8 and TRBJ2-2; 12 nucleotides match TRBD1. This CDR3 region has 19 residues. J was trimmed by 6 bases and V by 1 base; bases with no gene match: 12. Germline values: CDR1 SGHVS, CDR2 FQNEAQ. The CDR3 DNA is TGTGCCAGCAGCTTAGTAGCGGTGGGGGGGACAGGGGGCCCCGGGGAGCTGTTTTTT. Protein: CASSLVAVGGTGGPGELFF.

This clone was counted a single time. The V call is TRBV27, the J call TRBJ2-3; D possibly corresponds to TRBD1 (6 bases). The CDR3 is 16 amino acids. V lost 5 bases and J 0 bases, leaving 15 bases between the germline ends. The germline gives CDR1 MNHEY, CDR2 SMNVEV (reference sequence). CDR3 DNA sequence: TGTGCCAGCAGTCAACCCGGGACACCCAGCACAGATACGCAGTATTTT. Residues: CASSQPGTPSTDTQYF.

The V and J genes are TRBV7-9 and TRBJ2-5; a weak D match, TRBD1 (5 bases). Germline V CDR1 and CDR2: SEHNR, FQNEAQ (reference sequence). Trimming removed 2 bases at V and 5 bases at J, with 9 bases between. This CDR3 contains 13 residues. The CDR3 protein is CASSLPKGETQYF. The CDR3, as DNA: TGTGCCAGCAGCTTACCCAAGGGGGAGACCCAGTACTTC.

The V call is TRBV7-9, the J call TRBJ1-1; 7 bases align to TRBD1. The CDR3 covers 13 residues. Germline V gene sequence: CDR1 SEHNR, CDR2 FQNEAQ (reference sequence). V lost 8 bases, J lost 3 bases, and 6 bases stayed unmatched. Here the CDR3 reads CASGQELDTEAFF. The CDR3 DNA reads as TGTGCCAGCGGACAGGAATTAGACACTGAAGCTTTCTTT.

CDR3 sequence (DNA): TGCGCCAGCAGCCAACCCTGGGACAGTTGGGATACGCAGTATTTT. It translates to CASSQPWDSWDTQYF. The V call is TRBV4-1, the J call TRBJ2-3, with 7 bases that match TRBD1. The germline V gene has CDR1 MGHRA and CDR2 YSYEKL. The length of the CDR3 is 15 residues. The ends lost 2 bases at V and 6 bases at J; junction bases unmatched: 8.

The V call is TRBV7-3, the J call TRBJ2-2, with 9 bases fitting TRBD2. Trimming removed 1 base from V and 5 bases from J; junction bases left unmatched: 2. The CDR3 sequence is 15 residues long. Germline V gene data show CDR1 as SGHTA and CDR2 as FQGTGA. The CDR3: CASSLILAGTGELFF. Written as DNA, the CDR3 is TGTGCCAGCAGCTTAATTCTAGCGGGAACCGGGGAGCTGTTTTTT.

The chain uses TRBV5-1 and TRBJ1-1; the D is unclear. CDR1 and CDR2 from the germline V gene are SGHRS and YFSETQ. The CDR3 extends over 18 amino acids. V was pared by 0 bases and J by 7 bases, with 25 bases between. CDR3 loop: CASSLAGVLSGGRIEAFF. The CDR3 region has the DNA TGCGCCAGCAGCTTGGCGGGTGTTTTGTCGGGAGGGAGGATTGAAGCTTTCTTT.

Here the CDR3 DNA reads TGTGCCACCTCCACCGGGACAGGAGCTTACGAGCAGTACTTC. Its translation is CATSTGTGAYEQYF. This rearrangement joins TRBV15 to TRBJ2-7, with 8 bases matching TRBD1. The CDR3 contains 14 residues. CDR1 and CDR2 from the germline V gene are LNHNV and YYDKDF (reference sequence). J was trimmed by 4 bases and V by 8 bases; bases with no gene match: 10.

The CDR3: CSVEGQGAEKLFF. Written as DNA, the CDR3 is TGCAGCGTTGAAGGGCAGGGGGCTGAAAAACTGTTTTTT. The chain recombines TRBV29-1 with TRBJ1-4, with TRBD1 identical over 8 bases. This CDR3 region has 13 residues. Trimming removed 1 base from V and 7 bases from J; junction bases left unmatched: 2. Germline V gene sequence: CDR1 SQVTM, CDR2 ANQGSEA.

Only one count was recorded for this clone. At one end, the junction sequence differs from germline, possibly due to a read error. The chain recombines TRBV7-7 with TRBJ2-2; D gene unclear. From germline, CDR1 is SSHAT and CDR2 FNYEAQ (reference sequence). This CDR3 spans 14 amino acids. CDR3 amino acids: CASSFQRNTGELFF. In DNA, the CDR3 is TGTGCTAGCAGCTTCCAGCGGAACACCGGGGAGCTGTTTTTT.

This chain's CDR3 is CASNLLLDSYNSPLHF. DNA of the CDR3: TGTGCCAGCAACCTGTTACTCGACTCCTATAATTCACCCCTCCACTTT. The V and J genes are TRBV5-6 and TRBJ1-6; D uncertain. CDR1 SGHDT and CDR2 YYEEEE come from the germline V gene. This CDR3 has 16 residues. V lost 6 bases and J lost 0, with 13 bases in between.